A single sample is the source of the 11 T cell receptor beta chains below, sequenced in a study of cytotoxic CD8 clonotypes in ibrutinib-treated CLL (TCRdb year 2021). Sample time point, as interpreted from the label and publication: roughly 2 years on ibrutinib. Library generation was performed with the immunoSEQ multiplex PCR assay. In TCRdb, the immuneACCESS table is reduced to in-frame sequences with V and J assigned. These tables do not hold every clone; where another copy was compared, an unresolved V gene accounts for under half, and the others remain unexplained. Recorded for this sample are 75,000 to 90,000 clones; around four fifths of them occurred a single time. The top ten constitute roughly 35% of the sample. Source: PBMCs, taken after 24 months of ibrutinib treatment. The source is a human donor with chronic lymphocytic leukemia.

This sequence joins TRBV9 and TRBJ2-6, with D perhaps matching TRBD1 (5 bases). The CDR3 covers 16 residues. Trimming took 3 bases from V and 4 from J, leaving 14 bases between them. Germline V gives CDR1 SGDLS, CDR2 YYNGEE. CDR3 in DNA: TGTGCCAGCAGCGGGATATGGGGCGAGGGGGCCAACGTCCTGACTTTC. Protein sequence: CASSGIWGEGANVLTF.

This rearrangement joins TRBV4-1 to TRBJ2-7; TRBD2 might be the D (6 bases). The CDR3 contains 14 residues. Trimming stripped 4 bases from V and 4 bases from J, with 14 bases between. Germline V gives CDR1 MGHRA, CDR2 YSYEKL. The CDR3 DNA is TGCGCCAGCAGCCTCTACACGGGGGTTTACGAGCAGTACTTC. This translates into CASSLYTGVYEQYF.

Only a few counts were recorded for this clone. The rearrangement uses TRBV6-5 and TRBJ2-2; 8 bases map to TRBD1. The junction had 5 bases not matched to a gene; V was cut back by 4 bases and J by 4 bases. CDR1 and CDR2 from the germline V gene are MNHEY and SVGAGI. The length of the CDR3 is 15 residues. CDR3: CASSWDRLGTGELFF. Here the CDR3 DNA reads TGTGCCAGCAGTTGGGACAGGTTAGGCACCGGGGAGCTGTTTTTT.

The table lists this clone with a few counts. The rearrangement uses TRBV7-6 and TRBJ2-1, with TRBD2 matching over 11 bases. Germline V CDR1 and CDR2: SGHVS, FNYEAQ. The CDR3 spans 16 residues. J lost 6 bases, V lost 2 bases, and 6 bases had no gene match. The CDR3 loop reads CASSLLRLAGSNEQFF. DNA of the CDR3: TGTGCCAGCAGCTTACTCCGACTAGCGGGATCCAATGAGCAGTTCTTC.

The V and J genes are TRBV19 and TRBJ1-5, with D perhaps matching TRBD1 (5 bases). The CDR3 contains 14 residues. V was shortened by 7 bases and J by 4 bases, with 14 bases between the two germline ends. The germline gives CDR1 LNHDA, CDR2 SQIVND (reference sequence). The CDR3 nucleotides are TGTGCCAGTAATCGGGTCCAGGGAAATCAGCCCCAGCATTTT. This sequence encodes CASNRVQGNQPQHF.

The chain uses TRBV2 and TRBJ2-7; 9 bases align to TRBD2. This CDR3 region has 15 residues. The V gene's germline CDR1 is SNHLY and CDR2 FYNNEI. Trimming at V came to 2 bases and at J to 2 bases, leaving 4 bases not matched to a gene. The CDR3 sequence: CASSESGRPAYEQYF. CDR3 coding DNA: TGTGCCAGCAGTGAAAGCGGGAGGCCCGCCTACGAGCAGTACTTC.

The J gene is TRBJ2-1, the V gene TRBV9, with a possible D match to TRBD2 (5 bases). V was clipped by 3 bases and J by 9 bases, with 16 bases between them. The CDR3 runs 14 residues. Looked up from germline, CDR1 is SGDLS and CDR2 is YYNGEE. Here the CDR3 DNA reads TGTGCCAGCAGCGCCACTTCCAGACTACGTGAGCAGTTCTTC. As protein: CASSATSRLREQFF. Full variable domain (outside the CDR3, taken from reference TRBV9 and TRBJ2-1): DSGVTQTPKHLITATGQRVTLRCSPRSGDLSVYWYQQSLDQGLQFLIQYYNGEERAKGNILERFSAQQFPDLHSELNLSSLELGDSALYFCASSATSRLREQFFGPGTRLTVL.

The chain joins TRBV30 to TRBJ2-1, with D possibly being TRBD1 or TRBD2 (6 bases each). There are 15 residues in the CDR3. V was shortened by 2 bases and J by 10 bases, with 21 bases between the two germline ends. Per germline, CDR1 GTSNPN and CDR2 SVGIG (reference sequence). The CDR3 loop is CAWSQPAGGRDEQFF. In DNA form, the CDR3 reads TGTGCCTGGAGTCAACCGGCTGGGGGGCGGGACGAGCAGTTCTTC.

The chain carries TRBV19 and TRBJ2-1; 10 bases line up with TRBD2. This CDR3 contains 14 residues. The trim removed 7 bases at V and 4 bases at J, leaving 4 bases unmatched. CDR1 is LNHDA, CDR2 SQIVND, per germline (reference sequence). The DNA for the CDR3 is TGTGCCAGTACGGCTAGCGGGAGATACAATGAGCAGTTCTTC. Translated: CASTASGRYNEQFF.

The rearrangement uses TRBV30 and TRBJ2-2; possible D gene TRBD1, 6 bases. V lost 1 base, J lost 2 bases, and 8 bases lay in between. CDR1 is GTSNPN and CDR2 is SVGIG in the germline V gene (reference sequence). The CDR3 has 14 amino acids. The CDR3 loop is CAWSGGTNTGELFF. The DNA for the CDR3 is TGTGCCTGGAGTGGGGGGACAAACACCGGGGAGCTGTTTTTT.

The V call is TRBV19, the J call TRBJ2-7, with D perhaps TRBD2 (5 bases). Trimming left V 5 bases short and J 6 bases short, with 20 bases between. CDR1 and CDR2 (germline): LNHDA, SQIVND (reference sequence). This CDR3 has 15 residues. CDR3 protein: CASSAQPGTTSEQYF. Written as DNA, the CDR3 is TGTGCCAGTAGTGCTCAGCCGGGAACTACGAGCGAGCAGTACTTC.